These T cell receptor beta chains were read from a single sample in a study of blood T cell repertoires in COVID-19. Using immunoSEQ multiplex PCR, the repertoire was profiled, and TCRdb retains in-frame clones only, with some absent. This table has around 230,000 clones, about nine tenths appearing once. Material for sequencing was PBMCs or T cells enriched from blood (not recorded which). These receptors all stem from a young woman who had recovered from COVID-19. CDR3s leave out the opening cysteine and the closing phenylalanine or tryptophan.

J	V	CDR3
TRBJ2-1	TRBV9	ASSAAGTGFSEGEQF
TRBJ2-7	TRBV6-1	ASSEITGTGAYEQY
TRBJ1-5	TRBV6-1	ASRQGVGNQPQH
TRBJ2-7	TRBV9	ASSPQGLSYEQY
TRBJ1-2	TRBV9	ASSGRQGANYGYT
TRBJ1-5	TRBV2	ASSEPDRYNQPQH
TRBJ2-5	TRBV12-5	ASGLELAGAFQETQY
TRBJ1-6	TRBV19	ASSGGMDGNSPLH
TRBJ1-2	TRBV6-2/TRBV6-3	ASSYAKEPTGGYT
TRBJ1-2	TRBV11-3	ASSLSGYGYT
TRBJ1-5	TRBV9	ASSGGQYSNQPQH
TRBJ1-1	TRBV7-3	ASQSPGTGNAF
TRBJ1-6	TRBV5-1	ASSLAAGQGTPLH
TRBJ2-1	TRBV7-3	ASSLRPGTSGEDEQF
TRBJ2-3	TRBV5-1	ASSPAGTRAADTQY
TRBJ1-2	TRBV5-1	ASSGSTGYGYT
TRBJ1-1	TRBV19	ASSIRAGAEAF
TRBJ1-2	TRBV5-1	ASSIGGQSYGYT
TRBJ1-1	TRBV3-1/TRBV3-2	ASSQDRGGLSTEAF
TRBJ1-3	TRBV9	ASSVRQGRGNTIY
TRBJ2-3	TRBV7-2	ASSLLRPGTSVLSTQY
TRBJ1-5	TRBV6-5	ASSYGQFNQPQH
TRBJ2-7	TRBV3-1/TRBV3-2	ASSQSLGSSYEQY
TRBJ2-3	TRBV7-3	ASSQRGGYTDTQY